This T cell receptor (beta chain) comes out of a study of blood T cell repertoires in COVID-19. The overall study: Nucleic acid was either cDNA or gDNA, and it came from T cells, B-cell-depleted T cells, or PBMCs.

In this sample, this clone turned up once. Authors' methods: How many nucleated cells were present was estimated from reference gene primer amplification. TCRdb's copy holds only in-frame clones and misses some; the assay was immunoSEQ multiplex PCR. V and J calls and clone size are copied from that table; D and trimming were computed from the DNA. Among hundreds of thousands of clones listed, about 89% were seen once. V shed 4 bases, J shed 2 bases, and the junction held 9 bases outside the gene matches. The CDR3 consists of 19 residues. CDR1 is SGHNT, CDR2 YENEEA, per germline. This chain uses TRBV11-3 with TRBJ2-6, with 12 bases fitting TRBD1. This sequence was found in a woman aged 60-70 years who had recovered from COVID-19. Sequencing was carried out using peripheral blood. The CDR3 DNA reads as TGTGCCAGCAGCTCAGGGACGGGACAGGGGGCGGCTGGGGCCAACGTCCTGACTTTC. Protein product: CASSSGTGQGAAGANVLTF.